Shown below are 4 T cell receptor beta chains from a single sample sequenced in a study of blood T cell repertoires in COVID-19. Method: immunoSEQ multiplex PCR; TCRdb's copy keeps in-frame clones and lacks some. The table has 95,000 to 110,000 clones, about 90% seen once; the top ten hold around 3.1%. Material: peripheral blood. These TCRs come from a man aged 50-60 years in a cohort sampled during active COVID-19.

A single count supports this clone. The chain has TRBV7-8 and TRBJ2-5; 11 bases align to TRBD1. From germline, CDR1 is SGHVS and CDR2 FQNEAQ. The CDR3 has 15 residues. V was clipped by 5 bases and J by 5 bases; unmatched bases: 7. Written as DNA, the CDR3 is TGTGCCAGCAGCAACCGGGACAGGGGGACGGAGACCCAGTACTTC. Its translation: CASSNRDRGTETQYF.

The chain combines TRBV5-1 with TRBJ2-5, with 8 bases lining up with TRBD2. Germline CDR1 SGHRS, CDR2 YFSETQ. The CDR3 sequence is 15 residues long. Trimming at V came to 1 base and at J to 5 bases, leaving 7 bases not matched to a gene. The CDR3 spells CASSLQAGGWETQYF. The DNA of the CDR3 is TGCGCCAGCAGCTTGCAGGCGGGGGGATGGGAGACCCAGTACTTC.

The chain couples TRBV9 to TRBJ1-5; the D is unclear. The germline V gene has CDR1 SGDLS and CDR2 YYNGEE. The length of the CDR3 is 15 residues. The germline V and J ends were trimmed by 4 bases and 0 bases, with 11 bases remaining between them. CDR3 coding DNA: TGTGCCAGCAGCTCCGGGGAGTATAGCAATCAGCCCCAGCATTTT. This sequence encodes CASSSGEYSNQPQHF.

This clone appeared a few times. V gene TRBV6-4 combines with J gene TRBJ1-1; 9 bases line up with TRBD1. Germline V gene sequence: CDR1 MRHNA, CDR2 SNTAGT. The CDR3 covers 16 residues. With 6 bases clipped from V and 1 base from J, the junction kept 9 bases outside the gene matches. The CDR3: CASRGPSGQGNTEAFF. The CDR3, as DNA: TGTGCCAGCAGAGGACCCTCGGGACAGGGGAACACTGAAGCTTTCTTT.